Below, one T cell receptor (beta chain) is given with its context. Its antigen is undetermined. The repertoire was sequenced with immunoSEQ multiplex PCR; TCRdb's copy has only in-frame clones and lacks some. The table lists tens of thousands of clones, around 88% of them singletons. This specimen comes from a study of OX40 agonist ivuxolimab in advanced cancers. Across the whole study: The dose of intravenous ivuxolimab that patients received every 2 weeks ranged from 0.01 to 10 mg/kg. Study findings and constraints: The 0.1-3.0 mg/kg partial responders had among the lowest clonal expansion.

Patients were excluded for autoimmune disease history or systemic immunosuppression. Trimming took 5 bases from V and 7 from J; bases not matched to a gene: 6. Germline V gene sequence: CDR1 MDHEN, CDR2 SYDVKM. CDR3 length: 14 amino acids. Sequencing used CD4+ or CD8+ T cells sorted from blood, obtained in a trial of the OX40 agonist ivuxolimab. The chain joins TRBV28 to TRBJ1-5; 9 positions agree with TRBD1. This clonotype was obtained from an adult with an advanced solid tumor such as melanoma, head and neck, liver or kidney cancer. CDR3 nucleotide sequence: TGTGCCAGCAGTCCCGGGACAGGGAAGCAGCCCCAGCATTTT. Translation: CASSPGTGKQPQHF.